These 31 T cell receptor beta chains were sequenced from one sample in a study of T-cell memory formation after mild COVID-19. TCRdb processed the 5' RACE reads anew with MiXCR; each CDR3 protein has one entry. The sample shows 110,000 to 150,000 distinct CDR3 sequences, more than 13% of them seen only once. Input material: PBMCs or a T cell subset sorted from them (not recorded which). The receptor source for this set is an adult woman who had mild COVID-19 (a few samples of this study predate the infection). Cell type and time point are not known.

This clonotype was seen at least ten times. V usage is TRBV20-1 and J usage is TRBJ1-2, with D perhaps TRBD1 (6 bases). CDR1 is DFQATT, CDR2 SNEGSKA, per germline (reference sequence). Trimming cost V 1 base and J 6 bases, with 9 bases left between them. CDR3 length equals 12 residues. This chain's CDR3 is CSARVPGDGYTF. CDR3 in DNA: TGCAGTGCTAGAGTCCCAGGGGATGGCTACACCTTC.

CDR3 bases: TGTGCCAGCAGCTTCCTAGGGTGGGGGCGCACTGGCGCTGAAGCTTTCTTT. The encoded protein is CASSFLGWGRTGAEAFF. The rearrangement joins TRBV11-3 to TRBJ1-1, with D tentatively TRBD1 (6 bases). Germline CDR1 reads SGHNT; CDR2 reads YENEEA. Trimming removed 3 bases at V and 6 bases at J, with 23 bases between. CDR3 size: 17 residues.

The genes are TRBV5-1 and TRBJ2-7; D gene unclear. Germline loops: CDR1 SGHRS, CDR2 YFSETQ. V gave up 4 bases and J gave up 3 bases, with 14 bases separating them. The CDR3 contains 14 residues. CDR3 region: CASSLIGDFYEQYF. The CDR3 nucleotides are TGCGCCAGCAGCCTTATTGGGGATTTCTACGAGCAGTACTTC.

CDR3 amino acids: CASRNTAEQYF. For the CDR3, the DNA is TGTGCCAGCAGGAATACAGCCGAGCAGTACTTC. The chain uses TRBV12-3 or TRBV12-4 and TRBJ2-7; D is unclear. Trimming took 6 bases from V and 6 from J, leaving 9 bases between them. The length of the CDR3 is 11 residues.

This clonotype was recorded a few times. The chain employs TRBV12-3 or TRBV12-4 and TRBJ2-1; D is undetermined. This CDR3 has 14 residues. V was cut by 5 bases and J by 7 bases, with 15 bases left in between. The CDR3 region is CASSLSGPLNEQFF. In DNA form, the CDR3 reads TGTGCCAGCAGTCTGTCCGGACCGCTTAATGAGCAGTTCTTC.

The chain employs TRBV6-2 or TRBV6-3 and TRBJ1-2; D unresolved. V lost 0 bases, J lost 4 bases, and 9 bases lay in between. The CDR3 covers 14 residues. The germline V gene encodes CDR1 MNHEY and CDR2 SVGEGT. The CDR3 DNA sequence: TGTGCCAGCAGTTACTCGATAGCCTCCTATGGCTACACCTTC. Its translation is CASSYSIASYGYTF.

This clonotype was seen ten or more times. V usage is TRBV7-6 and J usage is TRBJ2-1; 12 bases are a match to TRBD2. The CDR3 is made up of 15 amino acids. Germline CDR1 reads SGHVS; CDR2 reads FNYEAQ. Trimming cost V 5 bases and J 9 bases; bases outside gene matches: 8. CDR3 sequence (DNA): TGTGCCAGCAGCCAGCTAGCGGGGGGGCGTCCTGAGCAGTTCTTC. Translated: CASSQLAGGRPEQFF.

This clonotype appeared many times. This sequence joins TRBV7-2 and TRBJ2-7; D is undetermined. Germline V gene data show CDR1 as SGHTA and CDR2 as FQGNSA. This CDR3 region has 13 residues. Trimming removed 5 bases from V and 4 bases from J, with 12 bases in between. Here the CDR3 reads CASSPYLGYEQYF. The CDR3 bases are TGTGCCAGCAGCCCTTATCTGGGATACGAGCAGTACTTC. Full variable domain (remainder filled in from reference TRBV7-2 and TRBJ2-7): GAGVSQSPSNKVTEKGKDVELRCDPISGHTALYWYRQSLGQGLEFLIYFQGNSAPDKSGLPSDRFSAERTGGSVSTLTIQRTQQEDSAVYLCASSPYLGYEQYFGPGTRLTVT.

This sequence joins TRBV9 and TRBJ2-1, with 9 positions matching TRBD1. CDR3 size: 24 residues. J gave up 0 bases and V 0 bases, and 25 bases lay outside the gene matches. CDR1 is SGDLS, CDR2 YYNGEE, per germline. The CDR3 is CASSVDGTVPEPGQGLSSYNEQFF. The CDR3, as DNA: TGTGCCAGCAGCGTAGATGGGACCGTCCCGGAACCGGGACAGGGACTCAGCTCCTACAATGAGCAGTTCTTC.

J is TRBJ2-1 and V is TRBV3-1; TRBD2 agrees at 11 bases. This CDR3 contains 16 residues. The V gene end was trimmed by 4 bases and the J gene end by 8 bases; junction bases not matched to a gene: 10. In germline, CDR1 is LGHDT, CDR2 YNNKEL (reference sequence). The CDR3 bases are TGTGCCAGCAGCCTACTAACTAGCGGGAGTGGATATGAGCAGTTCTTC. It encodes CASSLLTSGSGYEQFF.

This rearrangement joins TRBV20-1 to TRBJ2-7, with D tentatively TRBD1 or TRBD2 (5 bases each). The CDR3 is 15 residues long. V lost 0 bases to trimming and J lost 2 bases, with 14 bases between them. Germline V gene data show CDR1 as DFQATT and CDR2 as SNEGSKA (reference sequence). CDR3 DNA: TGCAGTGCTAGAGAAGCCGGGACGGCTACCTACGAGCAGTACTTC. Protein sequence: CSAREAGTATYEQYF.

This clonotype was counted at least ten times. The rearrangement uses TRBV5-1 and TRBJ1-4, with D hard to call. Trimming shortened V by 4 bases and J by 7 bases, and 20 bases separated the two germline ends. From germline, CDR1 is SGHRS and CDR2 YFSETQ. This CDR3 contains 16 residues. CDR3 in DNA: TGCGCCAGCAGCGACGGAGTCGGCCCCTCGGGTGAAAAACTGTTTTTT. It is translated as CASSDGVGPSGEKLFF.

The chain combines TRBV5-1 with TRBJ2-1; the D call may be TRBD1 or TRBD2 (5 bases each). The V and J ends lost 1 base and 7 bases respectively, with 12 bases between them. Per germline, CDR1 SGHRS and CDR2 YFSETQ. The CDR3 runs 14 residues. CDR3 loop: CASSLWGYTNEQFF. CDR3 sequence (DNA): TGCGCCAGCAGCTTGTGGGGGTATACGAATGAGCAGTTCTTC.

This chain uses TRBV4-1 with TRBJ2-5; a weak D match, TRBD2 (5 bases). Trimming left V 0 bases short and J 1 base short, with 9 bases between. The CDR3 has 15 residues. Germline loops: CDR1 MGHRA, CDR2 YSYEKL. The CDR3 reads CASSQDRGSQETQYF. Written as DNA, the CDR3 is TGCGCCAGCAGCCAAGACCGGGGTTCCCAAGAGACCCAGTACTTC.

This clonotype was recorded many times. The chain combines TRBV11-2 with TRBJ1-1; D is unresolved. The CDR3 is made up of 13 amino acids. Germline V gene lookup returns CDR1 SGHAT and CDR2 FQNNGV. V lost 1 base and J lost 4, with 7 bases in between. CDR3 sequence reads: CASSLVRGTEAFF. CDR3 sequence (DNA): TGTGCCAGCAGCTTAGTACGGGGCACTGAAGCTTTCTTT.

The CDR3: CASSDSTSGHTDTQYF. The CDR3 DNA reads TGTGCCAGCAGTGACTCGACTAGCGGGCACACAGATACGCAGTATTTT. The chain joins TRBV6-4 to TRBJ2-3; 10 bases line up with TRBD2. V dropped 0 bases and J dropped 2; count of bases not matched to a gene: 2. The germline V gene has CDR1 MRHNA and CDR2 SNTAGT. The CDR3 consists of 16 residues.

This clonotype was seen many times. The J gene is TRBJ1-5, the V gene TRBV5-1; 7 positions agree with TRBD1. CDR1 SGHRS and CDR2 YFSETQ come from the germline V gene. The CDR3 sequence is 17 residues long. Trimming cost V 2 bases and J 2 bases; bases outside gene matches: 10. The CDR3 here is CASSFRDREEGNQPQHF. The CDR3 DNA reads as TGCGCCAGCAGCTTCCGAGACAGGGAAGAGGGCAATCAGCCCCAGCATTTT.

This clonotype was counted once. The chain recombines TRBV27 with TRBJ2-3; 7 nucleotides match TRBD1. The CDR3 length is 16 residues. V gave up 6 bases and J gave up 0 bases; unmatched junction bases: 9. Germline CDR1 is MNHEY and CDR2 is SMNVEV (reference sequence). CDR3 loop: CASRGRGIGSTDTQYF. For the CDR3, the DNA is TGTGCCAGCAGGGGCAGGGGGATCGGTAGCACAGATACGCAGTATTTT.

CDR3 DNA: TGTGCCAGCAGTTTAACAGGGAGCGAGACCCAGTACTTC. Its translation: CASSLTGSETQYF. This chain joins TRBV27 and TRBJ2-5; D may be TRBD1 (6 bases). Trimming removed 2 bases from V and 5 bases from J, with 9 bases in between. The germline CDR1 and CDR2 sequences are MNHEY and SMNVEV (reference sequence). The CDR3 contains 13 residues.

Only a few counts were recorded for this clonotype. The chain combines TRBV29-1 with TRBJ1-1; TRBD1 matches at 9 bases. The V and J ends lost 7 bases and 4 bases, in that order; junction bases with no gene match: 7. Germline loops: CDR1 SQVTM, CDR2 ANQGSEA. The CDR3 has 13 residues. The chain's CDR3 is CSARTGEGTEAFF. In DNA form, the CDR3 reads TGCAGCGCCCGGACAGGGGAGGGCACTGAAGCTTTCTTT.

The rearrangement links TRBV12-3 or TRBV12-4 to TRBJ2-7; possible D gene TRBD1, 6 bases. This CDR3 has 15 amino acids. Trimming removed 4 bases at V and 5 bases at J, with 18 bases between. CDR3 amino acids: CASSSVGAGWDEQYF. DNA for the CDR3: TGTGCCAGCAGTTCCGTGGGGGCAGGGTGGGACGAGCAGTACTTC.

This sequence joins TRBV7-8 and TRBJ2-5, with 12 nucleotides matching TRBD2. The CDR3 has 19 residues. V was pared by 2 bases and J by 5 bases, with 15 bases of the junction left unmatched. The germline CDR1 and CDR2 sequences are SGHVS and FQNEAQ. The DNA of the CDR3 is TGTGCCAGCAGCTTAATTGTCGCTCCTAGCGGGAGGGTTTGGGAGACCCAGTACTTC. Its protein product is CASSLIVAPSGRVWETQYF.

This clonotype has more than one count but fewer than ten. The J gene is TRBJ1-4, the V gene TRBV12-3 or TRBV12-4; no clear D gene. Trimming removed 2 bases at V and 0 bases at J, with 7 bases between. This CDR3 contains 15 residues. The CDR3 reads CASSLYGPTNEKLFF. The CDR3 DNA is TGTGCCAGCAGTTTATACGGACCAACTAATGAAAAACTGTTTTTT.

This clonotype was counted only a few times. V usage is TRBV7-2 and J usage is TRBJ2-5; 9 bases are shared with TRBD2. Germline assignment: CDR1 SGHTA and CDR2 FQGNSA. After removal of 4 bases from V and 1 base from J, the junction contained 4 bases not matched to a gene. The CDR3 length is 15 residues. CDR3 sequence: CASSSSGDPQETQYF. The CDR3 nucleotides are TGTGCCAGCAGCTCTAGCGGGGATCCCCAAGAGACCCAGTACTTC.

The rearrangement uses TRBV20-1 and TRBJ2-1; 8 nucleotides line up with TRBD1. Trimming cost V 4 bases and J 4 bases; bases outside gene matches: 3. CDR1 and CDR2 (germline): DFQATT, SNEGSKA (reference sequence). The CDR3 is 13 amino acids. The CDR3 region is CSATDRAYNEQFF. CDR3 DNA: TGCAGTGCTACGGACAGGGCTTACAATGAGCAGTTCTTC.

This clonotype was found a few times. The chain uses TRBV5-6 and TRBJ2-7, with a tentative D call TRBD2 (6 bases). V lost 4 bases, J lost 3 bases, and 17 bases lay in between. Germline-derived CDR1 and CDR2 are SGHDT and YYEEEE. The CDR3 runs 15 residues. The CDR3 nucleotides read TGTGCCAGCAGCCCCGGGACTCCCTACAACTACGAGCAGTACTTC. The encoded protein is CASSPGTPYNYEQYF.

This clonotype was detected ten times or more. The rearrangement uses TRBV9 and TRBJ2-3, with D perhaps TRBD2 (6 bases). The germline gives CDR1 SGDLS, CDR2 YYNGEE. V gave up 3 bases and J gave up 3 bases, with 20 bases separating them. The CDR3 runs 17 residues. The chain's CDR3 is CASSAVGGTVETDTQYF. The DNA of the CDR3 is TGTGCCAGCAGCGCCGTCGGCGGGACTGTTGAGACAGATACGCAGTATTTT.

This clonotype was recorded a few times. This sequence joins TRBV6-5 and TRBJ1-2, with D perhaps TRBD1 (5 bases). The germline gives CDR1 MNHEY, CDR2 SVGAGI. The CDR3 runs to 16 residues. V was shortened by 0 bases and J by 5 bases, with 16 bases between the two germline ends. The chain's CDR3 is CASSYSWPGKGYGYTF. The DNA of the CDR3 is TGTGCCAGCAGTTACTCATGGCCGGGGAAGGGGTATGGCTACACCTTC.

The chain couples TRBV29-1 to TRBJ2-7; D may be TRBD1 (5 bases). V lost 4 bases and J lost 2, with 15 bases in between. This CDR3 is built from 14 residues. From germline, CDR1 is SQVTM and CDR2 ANQGSEA. CDR3 DNA: TGCAGCGTTGTATCCAGCGACAGTACCTACGAGCAGTACTTC. Protein product: CSVVSSDSTYEQYF.

The V gene is TRBV5-1, the J gene TRBJ2-1; 13 bases align to TRBD2. Trimming removed 4 bases from V and 0 bases from J; junction bases left unmatched: 13. The CDR3 contains 20 residues. Germline CDR1 reads SGHRS; CDR2 reads YFSETQ. The CDR3 reads CASSPAGTSGTPSSYNEQFF. CDR3 in DNA: TGCGCCAGCAGCCCGGCCGGGACTAGCGGGACCCCGAGCTCCTACAATGAGCAGTTCTTC.

The table lists this clonotype with a few counts. This chain links TRBV24-1 with TRBJ2-7, with 7 bases aligning to TRBD2. Trimming at V came to 4 bases and at J to 2 bases, leaving 7 bases not matched to a gene. The CDR3 has 15 amino acids. Germline assignment: CDR1 KGHDR and CDR2 SFDVKD. The CDR3 nucleotides are TGTGCCACCAGTGACCCCCTTGCGGGGGCCTACGAGCAGTACTTC. Protein sequence: CATSDPLAGAYEQYF.